The 27 T cell receptor beta chains reported below all come from one sample, sequenced in a study of T cell responses to AZD1222 COVID-19 vaccine. Sequencing was performed with immunoSEQ multiplex PCR; in TCRdb, only in-frame clones are kept and a portion is missing. The repertoire holds approximately 150,000 clones, with approximately 93% as singletons. Sample: peripheral blood, taken after recovery from COVID-19. These TCRs come from an adult who had recovered from COVID-19.

The rearrangement links TRBV29-1 to TRBJ2-1; possibly TRBD2 for D (5 bases). The CDR3 covers 13 residues. V was pared by 3 bases and J by 9 bases, with 15 bases between. Germline V gene sequence: CDR1 SQVTM, CDR2 ANQGSEA. The CDR3 nucleotides are TGCAGCGTTGATAGGATATCAGCGGCTGAGCAGTTCTTC. Protein: CSVDRISAAEQFF.

V is TRBV9 and J is TRBJ2-3; 13 bases are a match to TRBD2. After removal of 3 bases from V and 3 bases from J, the junction contained 7 bases not matched to a gene. Germline values: CDR1 SGDLS, CDR2 YYNGEE. This CDR3 is 17 amino acids long. CDR3 in amino acids: CASSAPRTSGRTDTQYF. The DNA of the CDR3 is TGTGCCAGCAGCGCACCACGGACTAGCGGGAGAACAGATACGCAGTATTTT. The whole variable domain, filled in from reference TRBV9 and TRBJ2-3, reads DSGVTQTPKHLITATGQRVTLRCSPRSGDLSVYWYQQSLDQGLQFLIQYYNGEERAKGNILERFSAQQFPDLHSELNLSSLELGDSALYFCASSAPRTSGRTDTQYFGPGTRLTVL.

V and J are TRBV27 and TRBJ1-2; TRBD1 agrees at 10 bases. The CDR3 spans 17 residues. V was clipped by 2 bases and J by 3 bases; unmatched bases: 9. CDR1 is MNHEY and CDR2 is SMNVEV in the germline V gene (reference sequence). As DNA, the CDR3 is TGTGCCAGCAGTTTAAGAGGGGGACAGGGGTTTTACTATGGCTACACCTTC. Its protein is CASSLRGGQGFYYGYTF.

V and J are TRBV28 and TRBJ1-5, with D possibly being TRBD1 (6 bases). Germline V gene sequence: CDR1 MDHEN, CDR2 SYDVKM. V was clipped by 7 bases and J by 1 base, with 11 bases between them. The CDR3 extends over 14 amino acids. The CDR3: CASNRGLSNQPQHF. In DNA form, the CDR3 reads TGTGCCAGCAATAGGGGGTTAAGCAATCAGCCCCAGCATTTT.

This clone was counted a single time. The chain uses TRBV12-5 and TRBJ2-5; D perhaps matches TRBD1 (6 bases). Germline CDR1 is LGHNT and CDR2 is FRNRAP. Trimming removed 5 bases from V and 4 bases from J, with 11 bases in between. This CDR3 region has 13 residues. Here the CDR3 DNA reads TGTGCTAGTGGTCCCACAGGGTCAGAGACCCAGTACTTC. Protein product: CASGPTGSETQYF.

J is TRBJ2-1 and V is TRBV5-6, with a weak D call TRBD2 (5 bases). This CDR3 region has 16 residues. The germline gives CDR1 SGHDT, CDR2 YYEEEE. Trimming stripped 0 bases from V and 4 bases from J, with 14 bases between. The CDR3 loop reads CASSLAGKGPYNEQFF. CDR3 DNA: TGTGCCAGCAGCTTGGCCGGGAAGGGCCCTTACAATGAGCAGTTCTTC.

This clone was seen once. This sequence joins TRBV2 and TRBJ2-7, with 7 bases that match TRBD2. The CDR3 spans 15 residues. The V segment lost 3 bases and the J segment 3 bases; nucleotides outside the gene matches: 8. CDR1 and CDR2 from the germline V gene are SNHLY and FYNNEI. For the CDR3, the DNA is TGTGCCAGCAGTGATGTGGCTAGCGGCCTCTACGAGCAGTACTTC. It encodes CASSDVASGLYEQYF.

This chain joins TRBV9 and TRBJ1-3, with no clear D. Germline V gene sequence: CDR1 SGDLS, CDR2 YYNGEE. Trimming took 0 bases from V and 0 from J, leaving 10 bases between them. This CDR3 region has 16 residues. The CDR3 coding sequence is TGTGCCAGCAGCGTAGATGGATTCCCCTCTGGAAACACCATATATTTT. It is translated as CASSVDGFPSGNTIYF.

V usage is TRBV19 and J usage is TRBJ1-1; D remains ambiguous. This CDR3 has 22 amino acids. The germline V and J ends were trimmed by 0 bases and 5 bases, with 34 bases remaining between them. Germline V gives CDR1 LNHDA, CDR2 SQIVND (reference sequence). Here the CDR3 reads CASSIDLYEVSVSSGKETEAFF. CDR3 DNA: TGTGCCAGTAGTATAGATCTATATGAGGTCTCAGTCTCCAGCGGTAAGGAAACTGAAGCTTTCTTT.

This chain connects TRBV4-1 to TRBJ1-2, with D hard to call. The V and J ends lost 4 bases and 1 base respectively, with 13 bases between them. This CDR3 region has 15 residues. Germline CDR1 and CDR2: MGHRA and YSYEKL. CDR3 region: CASSRWWEYNYGYTF. CDR3 nucleotide sequence: TGCGCCAGCAGCCGCTGGTGGGAATATAACTATGGCTACACCTTC.

V gene TRBV20-1 combines with J gene TRBJ1-1; D not resolved. Germline lookup yields CDR1 DFQATT and CDR2 SNEGSKA (reference sequence). V was clipped by 3 bases and J by 5 bases, with 7 bases between them. The CDR3 contains 11 residues. The CDR3 sequence: CSASSKTEAFF. For the CDR3, the DNA is TGCAGTGCTAGTTCAAAAACTGAAGCTTTCTTT.

The CDR3 region has the DNA TGTGCCAGCAGTGAGCGCCAACCCTCTTCCTACAATGAGCAGTTCTTC. Translated, it gives CASSERQPSSYNEQFF. The V and J genes are TRBV6-1 and TRBJ2-1; unclear D gene. V lost 3 bases and J 1 base, leaving 13 bases between the germline ends. This CDR3 comprises 16 residues. Germline assignment: CDR1 MNHNS and CDR2 SASEGT.

The chain combines TRBV6-4 with TRBJ2-1; 10 nucleotides agree with TRBD1. Trimming removed 3 bases from V and 0 bases from J; junction bases left unmatched: 14. From germline, CDR1 is MRHNA and CDR2 SNTAGT. The CDR3 loop spans 20 amino acids. In nucleotides, the CDR3 is TGTGCCAGCAGTGAAGGATACGGGACAGGGGCGATTAGCTCCTACAATGAGCAGTTCTTC. Protein product: CASSEGYGTGAISSYNEQFF.

CDR3 loop: CSVRYTEAFF. CDR3 DNA: TGCAGCGTTAGGTACACTGAAGCTTTCTTT. This rearrangement joins TRBV29-1 to TRBJ1-1; D is unclear. Per germline, CDR1 SQVTM and CDR2 ANQGSEA. The CDR3 has 10 amino acids. Trimming cost V 5 bases and J 3 bases, with 4 bases left between them.

The V call is TRBV7-8, the J call TRBJ1-1; D unclear. Germline V gene data show CDR1 as SGHVS and CDR2 as FQNEAQ. CDR3 length: 18 amino acids. Between the trimmed V and J ends, which lost 2 bases and 0 bases, there was a span of 19 bases. The CDR3 DNA reads as TGTGCCAGCAGCTTACGCGGGCCAGCCAGGAGATTGAACACTGAAGCTTTCTTT. Protein sequence: CASSLRGPARRLNTEAFF. The complete variable domain, with remaining parts taken from reference TRBV7-8 and TRBJ1-1, reads GAGVSQSPRYKVAKRGQDVALRCDPISGHVSLFWYQQALGQGPEFLTYFQNEAQLDKSGLPSDRFFAERPEGSVSTLKIQRTQQEDSAVYLCASSLRGPARRLNTEAFFGQGTRLTVV.

V is TRBV5-1 and J is TRBJ2-5; TRBD1 agrees at 7 bases. The length of the CDR3 is 15 residues. Per the germline V gene, CDR1 is SGHRS and CDR2 is YFSETQ. V gave up 1 base and J gave up 2 bases; unmatched junction bases: 5. CDR3 sequence reads: CASSLTGAKQETQYF. In nucleotides, the CDR3 is TGCGCCAGCAGCTTGACAGGGGCCAAACAAGAGACCCAGTACTTC.

The chain employs TRBV7-3 and TRBJ2-5; TRBD2 aligns across 9 bases. The CDR3 totals 14 residues. After removal of 4 bases from V and 4 bases from J, the junction contained 4 bases not matched to a gene. From germline, CDR1 is SGHTA and CDR2 FQGTGA. The CDR3 is CASSSGLAGETQYF. Written as DNA, the CDR3 is TGTGCCAGCAGCTCGGGACTAGCTGGAGAGACCCAGTACTTC.

This clone was seen a single time. The V and J genes are TRBV11-2 and TRBJ2-7; D might be TRBD1 (6 bases). CDR3 length equals 14 residues. Germline assignment: CDR1 SGHAT and CDR2 FQNNGV. The V end was cut by 1 base, the J end by 2 bases, with 9 bases between. CDR3 in amino acids: CASSLGDIAYEQYF. The CDR3 DNA sequence: TGTGCCAGCAGCTTAGGGGACATAGCCTACGAGCAGTACTTC.

The chain carries TRBV9 and TRBJ1-4, with D uncertain. The CDR3 is made up of 14 amino acids. V shed 0 bases and J shed 6 bases, with 9 bases lying between them. Looked up from germline, CDR1 is SGDLS and CDR2 is YYNGEE. The CDR3: CASSVGDGYEKLFF. DNA of the CDR3: TGTGCCAGCAGCGTAGGAGACGGTTATGAAAAACTGTTTTTT.

The gene calls are TRBV14 and TRBJ1-2, with TRBD1 as a possible D gene (6 bases). Germline lookup yields CDR1 SGHDN and CDR2 FVKESK. There are 15 residues in the CDR3. V lost 3 bases and J lost 4, with 15 bases in between. The CDR3 loop reads CASSHIRGATYGYTF. The CDR3 coding sequence is TGTGCCAGCAGCCATATCAGGGGAGCCACCTATGGCTACACCTTC.

The chain joins TRBV5-1 to TRBJ1-1, with D tentatively TRBD1 (6 bases). Per germline, CDR1 SGHRS and CDR2 YFSETQ. Trimming cost V 3 bases and J 4 bases, with 16 bases left between them. The CDR3 spans 15 residues. CDR3 sequence: CASSSSAGAGTEAFF. The CDR3 coding sequence is TGCGCCAGCAGCTCGTCGGCAGGGGCCGGCACTGAAGCTTTCTTT. Based on the CDR3 plus reference TRBV5-1 and TRBJ1-1, the full variable domain is KAGVTQTPRYLIKTRGQQVTLSCSPISGHRSVSWYQQTPGQGLQFLFEYFSETQRNKGNFPGRFSGRQFSNSRSEMNVSTLELGDSALYLCASSSSAGAGTEAFFGQGTRLTVV.

The CDR3 DNA reads TGTGCCACGCGAGGGGGGACCACCTCCTACGAGCAGTACTTC. Amino acids: CATRGGTTSYEQYF. The chain carries TRBV6-5 and TRBJ2-7; D tentatively reads TRBD1 or TRBD2 (6 bases each). The CDR3 covers 14 residues. Looked up from germline, CDR1 is MNHEY and CDR2 is SVGAGI. V dropped 10 bases and J dropped 0 bases, with 16 bases sitting between them.

This clone was seen more than once but under ten times. V gene TRBV14 combines with J gene TRBJ2-7, with 7 bases matching TRBD1. Per the germline V gene, CDR1 is SGHDN and CDR2 is FVKESK. This CDR3 spans 15 amino acids. V was clipped by 5 bases and J by 3 bases; unmatched bases: 10. DNA of the CDR3: TGTGCCAGCAGCTCGCCATGGGACAGACACTACGAGCAGTACTTC. This translates into CASSSPWDRHYEQYF.

V usage is TRBV3-1 (or the pseudogene TRBV3-2) and J usage is TRBJ1-2; D not certain. The ends were cut back, 4 bases at V and 5 bases at J, with 14 bases in the middle. The germline gives CDR1 LGHDT, CDR2 YNNKEL (reference sequence). The CDR3 has 14 residues. The CDR3 spells CASSPLETLYGYTF. As DNA, the CDR3 is TGTGCCAGCAGCCCGCTGGAGACGTTATATGGCTACACCTTC.

V and J are TRBV6-5 and TRBJ2-7; TRBD2 is a possible D gene (6 bases). V dropped 1 base and J dropped 2 bases, with 9 bases sitting between them. Germline lookup yields CDR1 MNHEY and CDR2 SVGAGI. The CDR3 runs to 14 residues. The CDR3 protein is CASSYLGLTYEQYF. Written as DNA, the CDR3 is TGTGCCAGCAGTTACTTGGGACTCACCTACGAGCAGTACTTC.

This clone was seen a single time. The chain recombines TRBV5-5 with TRBJ1-1; D is unclear. The CDR3 consists of 12 residues. Trimming shortened V by 4 bases and J by 2 bases, and 6 bases separated the two germline ends. Looked up from germline, CDR1 is SGHKS and CDR2 is YYEKEE (reference sequence). The CDR3 here is CASSRVNTEAFF. Written as DNA, the CDR3 is TGTGCCAGCAGCAGAGTTAACACTGAAGCTTTCTTT.

This clone occurred a few times. This chain connects TRBV28 to TRBJ2-7; D gene uncertain. The CDR3 sequence is 17 residues long. Germline V lookup: CDR1 MDHEN, CDR2 SYDVKM. Trimming shortened V by 4 bases and J by 3 bases, and 22 bases separated the two germline ends. The CDR3 is CASSSSTARVQLYEQYF. CDR3 in DNA: TGTGCCAGCAGTTCATCAACCGCAAGGGTTCAACTCTACGAGCAGTACTTC.